The entry below describes one T cell receptor (beta chain). No antigen is known for it. This entry is derived from a study of graft-versus-host responses after intestinal transplantation. Overall study: Recipients obtained multivisceral, liver-intestinal, or isolated intestinal transplants. Anti-thymocyte globulin induction, then tacrolimus and steroids for about three years, went to all recipients. Study observations and caveats: Among recipient marrow samples, GvH clones were found; some appeared first in ileum or blood.

Produced via immunoSEQ multiplex PCR; TCRdb's table is partial and in-frame only. The sample yields tens of thousands of clones, nearly 95% seen once. In germline, CDR1 is MNHNS, CDR2 SASEGT. Trimming removed 7 bases at V and 4 bases at J, with 13 bases between. The CDR3 runs to 13 residues. The V gene is TRBV6-1, the J gene TRBJ1-2, with D possibly TRBD1 on 6 matching bases. The specimen comprised unstimulated CD4+ T cells sorted from spleen or lymph node cells, sampled before transplant. This receptor was identified in a human donor who was the organ donor for an intestinal transplant. CDR3 protein: CASNREGLYGYTF. CDR3 nucleotide sequence: TGTGCCAGCAACAGGGAGGGTCTCTATGGCTACACCTTC.